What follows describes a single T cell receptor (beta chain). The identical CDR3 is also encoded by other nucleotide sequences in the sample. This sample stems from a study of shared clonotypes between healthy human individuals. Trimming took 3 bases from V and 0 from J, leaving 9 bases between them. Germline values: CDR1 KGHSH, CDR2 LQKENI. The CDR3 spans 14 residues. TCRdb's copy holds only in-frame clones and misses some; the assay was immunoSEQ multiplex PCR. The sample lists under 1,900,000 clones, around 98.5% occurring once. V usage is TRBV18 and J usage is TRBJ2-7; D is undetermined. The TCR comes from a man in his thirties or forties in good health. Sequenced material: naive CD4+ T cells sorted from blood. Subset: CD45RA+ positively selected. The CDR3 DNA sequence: TGTGCCAGCTCACCGCGAAGGGACTCCTACGAGCAGTACTTC. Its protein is CASSPRRDSYEQYF.